The 7 T cell receptor beta chains listed next were all sequenced from one sample in a study of blood T cell repertoires in COVID-19. Here immunoSEQ multiplex PCR was the method, and the copy in TCRdb shows in-frame clones only, minus some. The sample contains roughly 280,000 clones, roughly 86% of which appear only once. Material: peripheral blood. The receptors originated from a man in his forties or fifties with active or convalescent COVID-19.

The chain carries TRBV5-6 and TRBJ2-7, with 9 bases aligning to TRBD1. The germline V gene encodes CDR1 SGHDT and CDR2 YYEEEE. V was pared by 4 bases and J by 5 bases, with 10 bases of the junction left unmatched. This CDR3 comprises 15 residues. The CDR3 loop is CASSVPGTGFDEQYF. The CDR3 DNA reads TGTGCCAGCAGCGTTCCCGGGACAGGGTTCGACGAGCAGTACTTC.

The CDR3 loop reads CASSYSNPVSSYEQYF. For the CDR3, the DNA is TGTGCCAGCAGTTACTCGAACCCGGTGAGCTCCTACGAGCAGTACTTC. V and J are TRBV6-5 and TRBJ2-7; D call uncertain. CDR3 size: 16 residues. From germline, CDR1 is MNHEY and CDR2 SVGAGI. Trimming took off 0 bases at V and 0 bases at J, with 12 bases between the two ends.

The chain has TRBV6-5 and TRBJ2-3; possible D gene TRBD2, 5 bases. CDR1 is MNHEY and CDR2 is SVGAGI in the germline V gene. The CDR3 is 12 residues long. The V end lost 7 bases, the J end lost 6 bases, and 11 bases lay between the germline ends. In nucleotides, the CDR3 is TGTGCCAGCACAGGATGGAGGGATACGCAGTATTTT. The encoded protein is CASTGWRDTQYF.

The chain joins TRBV19 to TRBJ1-5; 9 positions match TRBD1. V shed 8 bases, J shed 2 bases, and the junction held 4 bases outside the gene matches. There are 14 residues in the CDR3. The germline V gene encodes CDR1 LNHDA and CDR2 SQIVND (reference sequence). CDR3 residues: CASARTGGNQPQHF. The CDR3 DNA reads as TGTGCCAGTGCGCGGACAGGGGGCAATCAGCCCCAGCATTTT.

This rearrangement joins TRBV12-3 or TRBV12-4 to TRBJ1-2; no reliable D call. V was trimmed by 3 bases and J by 4 bases, leaving 6 bases between them. CDR3 length: 12 residues. CDR3 DNA sequence: TGTGCCAGCAGTTTTGGCAGCTATGGCTACACCTTC. Amino acid sequence: CASSFGSYGYTF.

This clone has more than one count but fewer than ten. V is TRBV5-6 and J is TRBJ2-5, with D perhaps TRBD1 (6 bases). From germline, CDR1 is SGHDT and CDR2 YYEEEE. V lost 2 bases and J 4 bases, leaving 12 bases between the germline ends. The CDR3 runs to 14 residues. This chain's CDR3 is CASSLWGPGETQYF. In DNA form, the CDR3 reads TGTGCCAGCAGCTTATGGGGGCCAGGAGAGACCCAGTACTTC.

J is TRBJ1-5 and V is TRBV5-8; TRBD1 aligns across 10 bases. Germline lookup yields CDR1 SGHTS and CDR2 YDEGEE. After removal of 4 bases from V and 1 base from J, the junction contained 8 bases not matched to a gene. CDR3 length equals 17 residues. CDR3 protein: CASSPGTGEGSNQPQHF. Written as DNA, the CDR3 is TGTGCCAGCAGCCCTGGGACAGGGGAGGGGAGCAATCAGCCCCAGCATTTT.